The rows below give T cell receptor beta chains drawn from one sample of a study of T cells in Graves' hyperthyroidism and ophthalmopathy. MiXCR, applied by TCRdb to the multiplex PCR reads, yields one record per CDR3 protein. This sample has 690,000 or so distinct CDR3 sequences, with approximately 19% found just once. The source material was blood. These receptors were collected from a woman in her forties or fifties with Graves' hyperthyroidism that later progressed to Graves' ophthalmopathy. Each CDR3 is given with its conserved first and last residue. The order of the fields is D gene, V gene, J gene, clone size, CDR3 DNA, CDR3 protein. D genes are given only for firm matches. For some rows the clone size is stated as once, few or many, or as a class when expanded; others skip it.

D gene: NA; V gene: TRBV11-1; J gene: TRBJ1-2; clone size: many; CDR3 DNA: TGTGCCAGCAGCCTAGGGCCCGTGTCTGAGGGCTTCTATGGCTACACCTTC; CDR3 protein: CASSLGPVSEGFYGYTF
D gene: TRBD1; V gene: TRBV5-6; J gene: TRBJ2-2; clone size: NA; CDR3 DNA: TGTGCCAGCAGCCCTGACAGGGTAGGCGGGGAGCTGTTTTTT; CDR3 protein: CASSPDRVGGELFF
D gene: NA; V gene: TRBV14; J gene: TRBJ1-1; clone size: NA; CDR3 DNA: TGTGCCAGCAGCCAAGATTCTGCCTCCCTGGGGGCTTTCTTT; CDR3 protein: CASSQDSASLGAFF
D gene: NA; V gene: TRBV6-2/TRBV6-3; J gene: TRBJ1-5; clone size: many; CDR3 DNA: TGTGCCAGCAGAAATCGCGGTCAGCCCCAGCATTTT; CDR3 protein: CASRNRGQPQHF
D gene: NA; V gene: TRBV12-3/TRBV12-4; J gene: TRBJ1-1; clone size: NA; CDR3 DNA: TGTACCAGCACCAAGGCGCCGAACACTGAAGCTTTCTTT; CDR3 protein: CTSTKAPNTEAFF
D gene: NA; V gene: TRBV2; J gene: TRBJ2-7; clone size: NA; CDR3 DNA: TGTGCCAGCAAAATCGGAAACGCCGCCTACGAGCAGTACTTC; CDR3 protein: CASKIGNAAYEQYF
D gene: TRBD1; V gene: TRBV27; J gene: TRBJ2-2; clone size: few; CDR3 DNA: TGTGCCAGCAGTTTACCTCCGACAGGGTTGGTTCCCGGGGAGCTGTTTTTT; CDR3 protein: CASSLPPTGLVPGELFF
D gene: NA; V gene: TRBV27; J gene: TRBJ2-7; clone size: many; CDR3 DNA: TGTGCCAGCAGTACCCTCGACACTTACGAGCAGTACTTC; CDR3 protein: CASSTLDTYEQYF
D gene: NA; V gene: TRBV11-3; J gene: TRBJ2-3; clone size: many; CDR3 DNA: TGTGCCAGCAGCTCCCGGACTCTCCCAGATACGCAGTATTTT; CDR3 protein: CASSSRTLPDTQYF
D gene: NA; V gene: TRBV12-5; J gene: TRBJ1-1; clone size: NA; CDR3 DNA: TGTGCTAGTGGATCAAGAGGGGCCGGGGGAGCTTTCTTT; CDR3 protein: CASGSRGAGGAFF
D gene: TRBD2; V gene: TRBV19; J gene: TRBJ2-2; clone size: few; CDR3 DNA: TGTGCCAGTAGTAAGAGGCTAGCGGGTTCCACCGGGGAGCTGTTTTTT; CDR3 protein: CASSKRLAGSTGELFF
D gene: TRBD2; V gene: TRBV5-1; J gene: TRBJ2-1; clone size: many; CDR3 DNA: TGCGCCAGCAGCTTGGCCAGCGGGGGGCCCGATGAGCAGTTCTTC; CDR3 protein: CASSLASGGPDEQFF
D gene: NA; V gene: TRBV3-1; J gene: TRBJ1-1; clone size: NA; CDR3 DNA: TGTGCCAGCAGCTTCCTGGGGGCGTCTGGGAACACTGAAGCTTTCTTT; CDR3 protein: CASSFLGASGNTEAFF
D gene: TRBD2; V gene: TRBV7-8; J gene: TRBJ2-5; clone size: NA; CDR3 DNA: TGTGCCAGCAGCGGACGGACTAGCGGGGGAGAGACCCAGTACTTC; CDR3 protein: CASSGRTSGGETQYF
D gene: NA; V gene: TRBV11-2; J gene: TRBJ1-1; clone size: NA; CDR3 DNA: TGTGCCAGCAGCGCTGCAGGGGACGAAGCTTTCTTT; CDR3 protein: CASSAAGDEAFF
D gene: TRBD2; V gene: TRBV5-1; J gene: TRBJ2-1; clone size: many; CDR3 DNA: TGCGCCAGCAGCACGGGACTAGCGAGGTACAATGAGCAGTTCTTC; CDR3 protein: CASSTGLARYNEQFF
D gene: NA; V gene: TRBV20-1; J gene: TRBJ1-2; clone size: NA; CDR3 DNA: TGCAGTGCTTCCGCCATCCCGTCAGGTGTTAAACTCTATGGCTACACCTTC; CDR3 protein: CSASAIPSGVKLYGYTF
D gene: TRBD1; V gene: TRBV18; J gene: TRBJ1-2; clone size: few; CDR3 DNA: TGTGCCAGCTCCCCATCCCCCCAGGGGGTGAGTGGCTATGGCTACACCTTC; CDR3 protein: CASSPSPQGVSGYGYTF
D gene: NA; V gene: TRBV30; J gene: TRBJ1-2; clone size: few; CDR3 DNA: TGTGCCGAACACAGCTATGGCTACACCTTC; CDR3 protein: CAEHSYGYTF
D gene: TRBD1; V gene: TRBV9; J gene: TRBJ2-7; clone size: few; CDR3 DNA: TGTGCCAGCAGCTTGACCCCGACAGGGTGGATCTACGAGCAGTACTTC; CDR3 protein: CASSLTPTGWIYEQYF
D gene: NA; V gene: TRBV3-1; J gene: TRBJ1-2; clone size: NA; CDR3 DNA: TGTGCCAGCAGCCGGGACATCAGGGGCCATGGCTACACCTTC; CDR3 protein: CASSRDIRGHGYTF
D gene: NA; V gene: TRBV20-1; J gene: TRBJ1-4; clone size: few; CDR3 DNA: TGCAGTGCTAGAGAGGGGGGTGGATGGGCAACTAATGAAAAACTGTTTTTT; CDR3 protein: CSAREGGGWATNEKLFF
D gene: NA; V gene: TRBV20-1; J gene: TRBJ1-5; clone size: NA; CDR3 DNA: TGCAGTGCTAGCGGGGGGGCTGAGAGTCAGCCCCAGCATTTT; CDR3 protein: CSASGGAESQPQHF
D gene: NA; V gene: TRBV20-1; J gene: TRBJ2-6; clone size: few; CDR3 DNA: TGCAGTGCCCTCGACAGCTACTCTGGGGCCAACGTCCTGACTTTC; CDR3 protein: CSALDSYSGANVLTF
D gene: TRBD1; V gene: TRBV12-3/TRBV12-4; J gene: TRBJ2-3; clone size: NA; CDR3 DNA: TGTGCCAGCAACCCGGGACAGGGCACAGATACGCAGTATTTT; CDR3 protein: CASNPGQGTDTQYF
D gene: TRBD1; V gene: TRBV18; J gene: TRBJ1-5; clone size: many; CDR3 DNA: TGTGCCAGCTCACGAGACAGGGTAGAAGTGATGCCCCAGCATTTT; CDR3 protein: CASSRDRVEVMPQHF
D gene: NA; V gene: TRBV5-1; J gene: TRBJ1-1; clone size: NA; CDR3 DNA: TGCGCCAGCAGCTTGGCCGCAGGATTACCGAACACTGAAGCTTTCTTT; CDR3 protein: CASSLAAGLPNTEAFF
D gene: TRBD1; V gene: TRBV4-1; J gene: TRBJ1-2; clone size: NA; CDR3 DNA: TGCGCCAGCAGCCAAGATTTCGGTCGGACAGGGTATGGCTACACCTTC; CDR3 protein: CASSQDFGRTGYGYTF
D gene: NA; V gene: TRBV5-1; J gene: TRBJ1-1; clone size: many; CDR3 DNA: TGCGCCAGCCGAAGGGACACGACGAACACTGAAGCTTTCTTT; CDR3 protein: CASRRDTTNTEAFF
D gene: NA; V gene: TRBV30; J gene: TRBJ2-7; clone size: many; CDR3 DNA: TGTGCCTGGAGTGAGGATAGGAGAGCTCCCTACGAGCAGTACTTC; CDR3 protein: CAWSEDRRAPYEQYF
D gene: NA; V gene: TRBV30; J gene: TRBJ1-5; clone size: many; CDR3 DNA: TGTGCCTGGAGTGGCCTTAATAGCAATCAGCCCCAGCATTTT; CDR3 protein: CAWSGLNSNQPQHF
D gene: NA; V gene: TRBV10-3; J gene: TRBJ2-7; clone size: NA; CDR3 DNA: TGTGCCATCGCGACGGGGCCCCAGGGGAACGAGCAGTACTTC; CDR3 protein: CAIATGPQGNEQYF
D gene: TRBD2; V gene: TRBV5-6; J gene: TRBJ2-1; clone size: NA; CDR3 DNA: TGTGCCAGCAGCTTTTCGGGGGGGCTTAAAGGCTCCTACAATGAGCAGTTCTTC; CDR3 protein: CASSFSGGLKGSYNEQFF
D gene: TRBD1; V gene: TRBV12-5; J gene: TRBJ2-2; clone size: many; CDR3 DNA: TGTGCTAGTGGCACAGACAGGGTGGTACCCGGGGAGCTGTTTTTT; CDR3 protein: CASGTDRVVPGELFF
D gene: NA; V gene: TRBV6-5; J gene: TRBJ1-1; clone size: few; CDR3 DNA: TGTGCCAGCAGTTACACAGGGAGCCCCACTGAAGCTTTCTTT; CDR3 protein: CASSYTGSPTEAFF
D gene: TRBD1; V gene: TRBV7-9; J gene: TRBJ2-2; clone size: many; CDR3 DNA: TGTGCCAGCAGCCCTACAGGGGACACCGGGGAGCTGTTTTTT; CDR3 protein: CASSPTGDTGELFF
D gene: NA; V gene: TRBV7-2; J gene: TRBJ1-5; clone size: NA; CDR3 DNA: TGTGCCAGCAGCTTATTTTCAGGGGAGGATCAGCCCCAGCATTTT; CDR3 protein: CASSLFSGEDQPQHF
D gene: NA; V gene: TRBV15; J gene: TRBJ1-6; clone size: NA; CDR3 DNA: TGTGCCACCAAAGGAGAGATTAATTCACCCCTCCACTTT; CDR3 protein: CATKGEINSPLHF
D gene: TRBD1; V gene: TRBV5-1; J gene: TRBJ1-1; clone size: few; CDR3 DNA: TGCGCCAGCAGCAGAACCACAGGGGGCAACACTGAAGCTTTCTTT; CDR3 protein: CASSRTTGGNTEAFF
D gene: TRBD1; V gene: TRBV6-1; J gene: TRBJ2-7; clone size: few; CDR3 DNA: TGTGCCAGCAGTACAACAGGGGGAGTAGACGAGCAGTACTTC; CDR3 protein: CASSTTGGVDEQYF
D gene: NA; V gene: TRBV3-1; J gene: TRBJ2-1; clone size: few; CDR3 DNA: TGTGCCAGCAGCCCCCGACACCACCCCTACAATGAGCAGTTCTTC; CDR3 protein: CASSPRHHPYNEQFF
D gene: TRBD1; V gene: TRBV6-6; J gene: TRBJ2-1; clone size: NA; CDR3 DNA: TGTGCCAGCAGTTACTTGGGACAGGGACAAGGCGATGAGCAGTTCTTC; CDR3 protein: CASSYLGQGQGDEQFF
D gene: NA; V gene: TRBV19; J gene: TRBJ2-5; clone size: NA; CDR3 DNA: TGTGCCAGTAGGGCACCGGGCCGCAAAGAGACCCAGTACTTC; CDR3 protein: CASRAPGRKETQYF
D gene: TRBD1; V gene: TRBV5-5; J gene: TRBJ1-2; clone size: many; CDR3 DNA: TGTGCCAGCAGCTTGGTGGGGACAGGTGGTGGCTACACCTTC; CDR3 protein: CASSLVGTGGGYTF
D gene: TRBD1; V gene: TRBV7-9; J gene: TRBJ2-2; clone size: NA; CDR3 DNA: TGTGTCAGCAGCCGGACAGGGGGCGCCGAAGGGGAGCTGTTTTTT; CDR3 protein: CVSSRTGGAEGELFF
D gene: NA; V gene: TRBV4-1; J gene: TRBJ1-2; clone size: NA; CDR3 DNA: TGCGCCAGCAGCCAGGGGGCGACGGACTATGGCTACACCTTC; CDR3 protein: CASSQGATDYGYTF
D gene: NA; V gene: TRBV6-6; J gene: TRBJ1-1; clone size: few; CDR3 DNA: TGTGCCAGCAGTTACTCTTTTGACACTGAAGCTTTCTTT; CDR3 protein: CASSYSFDTEAFF
D gene: NA; V gene: TRBV7-2; J gene: TRBJ1-5; clone size: many; CDR3 DNA: TGTGCCAGCAGCTTACCGGCAGTTTGGAGCAATCAGCCCCAGCATTTT; CDR3 protein: CASSLPAVWSNQPQHF
D gene: TRBD1; V gene: TRBV20-1; J gene: TRBJ1-5; clone size: NA; CDR3 DNA: TGCAGTGCTTCTCCGGGACAGGGGGCTCAGCCCCAGCATTTT; CDR3 protein: CSASPGQGAQPQHF
D gene: NA; V gene: TRBV14; J gene: TRBJ1-1; clone size: few; CDR3 DNA: TGTGCCAGCAGCTACTCTGGCACCCTGAGGACTGAAGCTTTCTTT; CDR3 protein: CASSYSGTLRTEAFF
D gene: NA; V gene: TRBV7-6; J gene: TRBJ2-1; clone size: many; CDR3 DNA: TGTGCCAGCAGCCTAGAGGCGGGAAAGCGGGAGCAGTTCTTC; CDR3 protein: CASSLEAGKREQFF
D gene: TRBD1; V gene: TRBV6-2/TRBV6-3; J gene: TRBJ2-5; clone size: few; CDR3 DNA: TGTGCCAGCAGTTACTCGACAGGGTCGGAGACCCAGTACTTC; CDR3 protein: CASSYSTGSETQYF
D gene: NA; V gene: TRBV6-2/TRBV6-3; J gene: TRBJ2-6; clone size: NA; CDR3 DNA: TGTGCCAGCGACCCAGGAGGGGCCAACGTCCTGACTTTC; CDR3 protein: CASDPGGANVLTF